This T cell receptor beta chain originates from a study of CXCR3-negative and CXCR3-positive naive CD8 T cells. It was by 5' RACE with UMI labels that the TRB cDNA libraries were prepared. Each CDR3 protein gets one entry in TCRdb, which reprocessed the 5' RACE reads and gives no DNA. The repertoire table contains approximately 74,000 distinct CDR3 sequences. Germline CDR1 SGHDT, CDR2 YYEEEE. The CDR3 contains 12 residues. The chain recombines TRBV5-6 with TRBJ2-7. This TCR was sampled from a human donor in good health. Some clones in this sample may be carry-over from other donors' samples. The specimen sequenced was naive CXCR3- CD8+ T cells from blood. Subset denoted: CD45RO-CCR7+CD27+CD95- naive CD8+ T cells lacking CXCR3 (TNR3-). The CDR3 sequence is CASSFTVYEQYF.